This passage covers 4 T cell receptor beta chains from one sample sequenced in a study of CD8 T cells in Susac syndrome (dated by TCRdb to 2018 to 2020). Libraries were constructed by the immunoSEQ multiplex PCR assay. RNA was extracted using the RNeasy kit, and roughly 0.5 to 1 ug of the RNA was reverse transcribed with random hexamers. TCRdb took the public reads, trimmed them with fastp at Q25, ran MiXCR for clone calling and kept in-frame beta chains. All rows with the same CDR3 protein become a single entry with the most common DNA and genes. The sample has around 220,000 distinct CDR3 sequences on record, more than 85% of them singletons. The ten biggest clones cover around 0.15% of the sample. The sequenced material came from CD8+ T cells from PBMCs. These TCRs come from a human donor with multiple sclerosis.

The chain recombines TRBV15 with TRBJ1-3, with a tentative D call TRBD1 (5 bases). Trimming cost V 7 bases and J 8 bases, with 18 bases left between them. This CDR3 region has 14 residues. The germline V gene has CDR1 LNHNV and CDR2 YYDKDF (reference sequence). CDR3 in amino acids: CATTGGGYMDTIYF. The CDR3 DNA sequence: TGTGCCACCACAGGTGGGGGGTATATGGACACCATATATTTT.

V and J are TRBV10-2 and TRBJ2-1; no reliable D call. The CDR3 runs 14 residues. The germline gives CDR1 WSHSY, CDR2 SAAADI. The V end was cut by 7 bases, the J end by 4 bases, with 14 bases between. Here the CDR3 DNA reads TGCGCCAGCAAAACTTTAGACGGTTACAATGAGCAGTTCTTC. Its translation: CASKTLDGYNEQFF.

The chain recombines TRBV6-2 or TRBV6-3 with TRBJ2-7; TRBD2 agrees at 9 bases. V dropped 10 bases and J dropped 9; count of bases not matched to a gene: 28. Germline CDR1 is MNHEY and CDR2 is SVGEGT. This CDR3 comprises 18 residues. As DNA, the CDR3 is TGTGCCACCTATGACTGGACAGTCCGGACTAGCGTCTCAGGTGGGCAGTACTTC. It specifies CATYDWTVRTSVSGGQYF.

This chain connects TRBV29-1 to TRBJ1-4; TRBD1 matches at 10 bases. CDR1 and CDR2 from the germline V gene are SQVTM and ANQGSEA. The junction had 1 base not matched to a gene; V was cut back by 4 bases and J by 8 bases. The CDR3 is 12 amino acids. Written as DNA, the CDR3 is TGCAGCGTTGGGACAGGGGGAGAAAAACTGTTTTTT. This sequence encodes CSVGTGGEKLFF.